This passage covers 32 T cell receptor beta chains from one sample sequenced in a study of blood T cells in healthy people across ages. Next came a second PCR, run for roughly 6 to 11 cycles, which used a sample-barcoded 5' primer along with a J-beta primer mix. MiXCR was run by TCRdb on the 5' RACE reads, yielding one entry per CDR3 protein. The repertoire holds 500,000 to 700,000 distinct CDR3 sequences, with approximately 30% as singletons. The sequencing input was blood. Receptor source: an elderly woman in good health.

This chain uses TRBV5-1 with TRBJ2-4; possibly TRBD1 for D (6 bases). The DNA end is more similar to TRBJ2-7, so the J call may be wrong. Germline loops: CDR1 SGHRS, CDR2 YFSETQ. The CDR3 runs 16 residues. The CDR3 sequence: CASRVTGTSRLYEQYF. CDR3 nucleotides: TGCGCCAGCAGGGTCACAGGGACATCGAGGCTCTACGAGCAGTACTTC.

The rearrangement uses TRBV20-1 and TRBJ1-2; D remains ambiguous. The CDR3 sequence is 12 residues long. Per the germline V gene, CDR1 is DFQATT and CDR2 is SNEGSKA (reference sequence). The V end lost 3 bases, the J end lost 8 bases, and 13 bases lay between the germline ends. DNA for the CDR3: TGCAGTGCTAGTGAAGGGATAGGCGGCTACACCTTC. Its protein is CSASEGIGGYTF.

This clonotype occurred many times. Given a much more abundant clone one base away, this may be a read error. The J gene is TRBJ2-1, the V gene TRBV20-1; D perhaps matches TRBD2 (7 bases). Judging by the DNA end, TRBJ2-7 fits better; the J call may be wrong. This CDR3 spans 15 amino acids. The germline V gene encodes CDR1 DFQATT and CDR2 SNEGSKA (reference sequence). The CDR3 coding sequence is TGCAGTGCAAACCAGATCACGGGGGGCTACAATGAGCAGTACTTC. This translates into CSANQITGGYNEQYF.

Ten or more counts support this clonotype. The J gene is TRBJ2-3, the V gene TRBV12-3 or TRBV12-4; tentatively, D is TRBD1 or TRBD2 (5 bases each). CDR3 length: 17 residues. V lost 3 bases and J lost 3, with 19 bases in between. In DNA, the CDR3 is TGTGCCAGCAGTTTTCCGAGGGGATTGTTTAGTACAGATACGCAGTATTTT. Residues: CASSFPRGLFSTDTQYF.

About this clonotype: This may arise from a read error, as a much more abundant clone is one base away. V gene TRBV12-3 or TRBV12-4 combines with J gene TRBJ1-1; maybe TRBD1 (5 bases). CDR3 length: 16 amino acids. CDR3 in DNA: TGTACCAGCAGTCCATCCCTGGGGAGGGGCGGCACTGAAGCTTTCTTT. Encoded protein: CTSSPSLGRGGTEAFF.

The rearrangement links TRBV5-1 to TRBJ2-4, with D possibly being TRBD2 (6 bases). The V end lost 0 bases, the J end lost 0 bases, and 28 bases lay between the germline ends. Germline V CDR1 and CDR2: SGHRS, YFSETQ. There are 22 residues in the CDR3. The CDR3: CASSLAPSSGTQMILAKNIQYF. The DNA for the CDR3 is TGCGCCAGCAGCTTGGCCCCCTCTTCCGGGACTCAAATGATTCTAGCCAAAAACATTCAGTACTTC. Filled out from reference TRBV5-1 and TRBJ2-4, the complete variable domain reads KAGVTQTPRYLIKTRGQQVTLSCSPISGHRSVSWYQQTPGQGLQFLFEYFSETQRNKGNFPGRFSGRQFSNSRSEMNVSTLELGDSALYLCASSLAPSSGTQMILAKNIQYFGAGTRLSVL.

There are many counts of this clonotype. This chain connects TRBV29-1 to TRBJ2-1; D gene uncertain. Trimming pared 3 bases from V and 7 bases from J, leaving 13 bases between. Germline V lookup: CDR1 SQVTM, CDR2 ANQGSEA. The CDR3 has 13 amino acids. CDR3 residues: CSVDVGRRNEQFF. Written as DNA, the CDR3 is TGCAGCGTTGACGTAGGTAGGCGGAATGAGCAGTTCTTC.

This chain links TRBV6-1 with TRBJ1-6; D is unresolved. Trimming cost V 8 bases and J 7 bases, with 3 bases left between them. This CDR3 has 10 amino acids. The germline V gene encodes CDR1 MNHNS and CDR2 SASEGT. Written as DNA, the CDR3 is TGTGCCAGCGGAAATTCACCCCTCCACTTT. It translates to CASGNSPLHF.

This clonotype has ten or more counts. This sequence joins TRBV14 and TRBJ2-1; TRBD2 matches 11 bases. This CDR3 is 17 amino acids long. Germline CDR1 is SGHDN and CDR2 is FVKESK. Unmatched junction bases numbered 11, after V lost 1 base and J lost 9 bases. CDR3 protein: CASSQVRLAGPSGEQFF. The CDR3 DNA reads as TGTGCCAGCAGCCAAGTTCGACTAGCGGGACCCTCCGGTGAGCAGTTCTTC.

A remark on this clonotype: A read error is possible here, since a much larger clone lies one base away. The chain recombines TRBV5-1 with TRBJ2-5; perhaps TRBD2 as D (5 bases). Germline V gene sequence: CDR1 SGHRS, CDR2 YFSETQ. The CDR3 runs to 14 residues. CDR3: CAGSLGRGQETQYF. The DNA of the CDR3 is TGCGCCGGCAGCTTGGGTCGGGGTCAAGAGACCCAGTACTTC.

This clonotype was picked up many times. The chain combines TRBV27 with TRBJ2-3, with 8 bases that match TRBD1. Looked up from germline, CDR1 is MNHEY and CDR2 is SMNVEV (reference sequence). V trimming: 5 bases; J trimming: 9 bases; junction bases outside the gene matches: 7. This CDR3 spans 13 amino acids. CDR3 loop: CASSRLRTGTQYF. In nucleotides, the CDR3 is TGTGCCAGCAGTCGACTTAGGACAGGGACGCAGTATTTT.

This clonotype was counted only a few times. A read error may explain this, as a much larger clone is one base away. The chain links TRBV9 to TRBJ1-1, with D possibly being TRBD1 (5 bases). CDR1 SGDLS and CDR2 YYNGEE come from the germline V gene. The CDR3 runs to 14 residues. This chain's CDR3 is CASNVGAPNTEAFF. The CDR3 DNA follows: TGTGCCAGCAACGTAGGGGCTCCGAACACTGAAGCTTTCTTT.

The chain couples TRBV4-2 to TRBJ2-1; 15 nucleotides align to TRBD2. The CDR3 runs to 16 residues. The trim removed 0 bases at V and 7 bases at J, leaving 1 base unmatched. CDR1 LGHNA and CDR2 YNFKEQ come from the germline V gene. Here the CDR3 reads CASSQDGTSGGNEQFF. In DNA form, the CDR3 reads TGTGCCAGCAGCCAAGATGGGACTAGCGGGGGGAATGAGCAGTTCTTC.

The table lists this clonotype with many counts. V usage is TRBV6-2 or TRBV6-3 and J usage is TRBJ2-7; D not resolved. This CDR3 has 13 residues. Looked up from germline, CDR1 is MNHEY and CDR2 is SVGEGT. V was shortened by 10 bases and J by 2 bases, with 15 bases between the two germline ends. The CDR3 nucleotides are TGTGCCATCACGTTGGACGGCACCTACGAGCAGTACTTC. Protein sequence: CAITLDGTYEQYF.

This clonotype was recorded at least ten times. This chain connects TRBV4-2 to TRBJ2-5; 14 nucleotides line up with TRBD2. This CDR3 has 18 amino acids. Germline V lookup: CDR1 LGHNA, CDR2 YNFKEQ. V was clipped by 3 bases and J by 2 bases; unmatched bases: 8. CDR3 sequence reads: CASSQLGLAGGRQETQYF. The CDR3 nucleotides are TGTGCCAGCAGCCAGTTAGGACTAGCGGGGGGCAGACAAGAGACCCAGTACTTC.

This clonotype is a singleton in its sample. The chain combines TRBV9 with TRBJ1-1; possibly TRBD1 for D (5 bases). V lost 4 bases and J 2 bases, leaving 12 bases between the germline ends. This CDR3 region has 14 residues. Per germline, CDR1 SGDLS and CDR2 YYNGEE. CDR3 sequence reads: CASSPQGQNTEAFF. CDR3 coding DNA: TGTGCCAGCAGCCCCCAGGGCCAAAACACTGAAGCTTTCTTT. The complete variable domain, with remaining parts taken from reference TRBV9 and TRBJ1-1, reads DSGVTQTPKHLITATGQRVTLRCSPRSGDLSVYWYQQSLDQGLQFLIQYYNGEERAKGNILERFSAQQFPDLHSELNLSSLELGDSALYFCASSPQGQNTEAFFGQGTRLTVV.

As concerns this clonotype: A much more abundant neighbour one base away suggests this may be a read error. The chain has TRBV3-1 and TRBJ2-1; 7 positions match TRBD1. CDR3 length: 16 residues. V shed 4 bases and J 3 bases; nucleotides not matched to a gene: 9. Germline V CDR1 and CDR2: LGHDT, YNNKEL (reference sequence). The CDR3 DNA reads as TGTGCCAGCAGCCTGTCCAAGGGGGCCCGCTACAATGAGCAGTTCTTC. Amino acid sequence: CASSLSKGARYNEQFF.

This clonotype was recorded many times. The V and J genes are TRBV7-9 and TRBJ1-2; a possible D gene is TRBD1 (5 bases). The CDR3 totals 15 residues. V was cut by 1 base and J by 2 bases, with 11 bases left in between. In germline, CDR1 is SEHNR, CDR2 FQNEAQ (reference sequence). CDR3 sequence: CASSLGQRGNYGYTF. CDR3 coding DNA: TGTGCCAGCAGCTTAGGACAGAGAGGGAACTATGGCTACACCTTC.

Many counts were recorded for this clonotype. The CDR3 protein is CASSQASGGNNEQFF. DNA of the CDR3: TGTGCCAGCAGCCAAGCCAGCGGGGGGAACAATGAGCAGTTCTTC. J is TRBJ2-1 and V is TRBV3-1; 9 nucleotides agree with TRBD2. The CDR3 has 15 amino acids. In germline, CDR1 is LGHDT, CDR2 YNNKEL (reference sequence). J gave up 5 bases and V 1 base, and 3 bases lay outside the gene matches.

This chain links TRBV4-2 with TRBJ2-1; tentative D call: TRBD2 (6 bases). The V gene lost 4 bases and the J gene lost 0 bases, with 16 bases spanning the gap. Germline V gene data show CDR1 as LGHNA and CDR2 as YNFKEQ. The CDR3 runs to 17 residues. CDR3 bases: TGTGCCAGCAGCCGAGGGGTAGCGGAGGCCTCCTACAATGAGCAGTTCTTC. It translates to CASSRGVAEASYNEQFF.

This clonotype was counted ten times or more. With a much larger clone just one base away, this may be a read error. V is TRBV29-1 and J is TRBJ2-5; possible D gene TRBD1, 6 bases. The V and J ends lost 2 bases and 2 bases respectively, with 6 bases between them. Germline V CDR1 and CDR2: SQVTM, ANQGSEA. The CDR3 runs to 12 residues. CDR3 region: CSVERGQETQYF. The DNA of the CDR3 is TGCAGCGTTGAAAGGGGGCAAGAGACCCAGTACTTC.

This clonotype has at least ten counts. The chain is built from TRBV6-1 and TRBJ2-1, with D perhaps matching TRBD1 or TRBD2 (6 bases each). Looked up from germline, CDR1 is MNHNS and CDR2 is SASEGT. V lost 5 bases to trimming and J lost 0 bases, with 17 bases between them. The CDR3 contains 17 residues. The DNA for the CDR3 is TGTGCCAGCAGTCTAACGGGGGCGGTCAGCTCCTACAATGAGCAGTTCTTC. It translates to CASSLTGAVSSYNEQFF.

This clonotype was observed a few times. The V gene is TRBV20-1, the J gene TRBJ1-5; D perhaps matches TRBD1 (5 bases). The V end was cut by 2 bases, the J end by 1 base, with 24 bases between. In germline, CDR1 is DFQATT, CDR2 SNEGSKA (reference sequence). This CDR3 spans 19 amino acids. CDR3 bases: TGCAGTGCTAGAAACCCAAGAGCCGTCGGGGGTTCGAGCAATCAGCCCCAGCATTTT. Amino acids: CSARNPRAVGGSSNQPQHF.

The chain couples TRBV12-3 or TRBV12-4 to TRBJ2-3; possibly TRBD2 for D (5 bases). V lost 6 bases to trimming and J lost 13 bases, with 23 bases between them. CDR3 length: 14 amino acids. CDR3 residues: CASRLRESTDVEYF. The CDR3 DNA follows: TGTGCCAGCAGACTGAGGGAGAGCACAGATGTGGAGTATTTT.

This clonotype was seen at least ten times. CDR3 nucleotides: TGCAGTGCTAGAGGCAGGGCGGTGGGGGAGACCCAGTACTTC. Translation: CSARGRAVGETQYF. This chain links TRBV20-1 with TRBJ2-5, with D possibly matching TRBD1 (5 bases). The CDR3 has 14 amino acids. V dropped 1 base and J dropped 5 bases, with 14 bases sitting between them. CDR1 DFQATT and CDR2 SNEGSKA come from the germline V gene (reference sequence).

There are many counts of this clonotype. The chain employs TRBV28 and TRBJ1-2; unclear D gene. Per the germline V gene, CDR1 is MDHEN and CDR2 is SYDVKM. Deletions cut 5 bases from V and 0 bases from J, with 13 bases between. The CDR3 has 15 residues. The CDR3: CASSPPAAANYGYTF. The CDR3 DNA sequence: TGTGCCAGCAGTCCCCCCGCGGCAGCTAACTATGGCTACACCTTC.

Turning to this clonotype: The junction departs from germline at one end; a sequencing error may be responsible. The chain recombines TRBV5-1 with TRBJ2-3; 7 positions agree with TRBD2. Germline V CDR1 and CDR2: SGHRS, YFSETQ. This CDR3 is built from 14 residues. The chain's CDR3 is CASSRDYRRDTQYF. CDR3 in DNA: TGCGCCAGCAGCCGGGACTATCGCAGGGATACACAGTATTTT.

The table lists this clonotype with a count of one. The V call is TRBV7-9, the J call TRBJ1-2; D gene ambiguous. The CDR3 totals 13 residues. V lost 3 bases to trimming and J lost 7 bases, with 12 bases between them. Germline values: CDR1 SEHNR, CDR2 FQNEAQ (reference sequence). The chain's CDR3 is CASSFGELFGYTF. The CDR3 bases are TGTGCCAGCAGCTTCGGGGAGCTTTTTGGCTACACCTTC.

CDR3 amino acids: CASSQENQGSGNTIYF. The DNA of the CDR3 is TGCGCCAGCAGCCAGGAAAATCAGGGATCTGGAAACACCATATATTTT. This chain joins TRBV4-3 and TRBJ1-3, with D maybe TRBD1 (5 bases). V was pared by 3 bases and J by 1 base, with 13 bases between. Germline V gives CDR1 LGHNA, CDR2 YSLEER. The CDR3 consists of 16 residues.

In the case of this clonotype: The junction departs from the called germline gene at one end, perhaps through a read error. The chain links TRBV14 to TRBJ1-2; TRBD1 matches 7 bases. The CDR3 covers 14 residues. Germline CDR1 SGHDN, CDR2 FVKESK. In nucleotides, the CDR3 is TGTACCAGCAGCCAATCGACAGGGATGGGGGGCTACACCTTC. The encoded protein is CTSSQSTGMGGYTF.

The chain recombines TRBV7-9 with TRBJ2-4; the D gene could be TRBD1 or TRBD2 (5 bases each). CDR1 SEHNR and CDR2 FQNEAQ come from the germline V gene (reference sequence). This CDR3 region has 14 residues. The V end was cut by 6 bases, the J end by 13 bases, with 22 bases between. The CDR3 nucleotides are TGTGCCAGCAGTCGGACGTGGGGCGTGGGGGAGCAGTACTTC. This encodes CASSRTWGVGEQYF.

This chain links TRBV5-1 with TRBJ2-3; D remains unclear. Trimming stripped 2 bases from V and 5 bases from J, with 12 bases between. The CDR3 loop spans 14 amino acids. Germline-derived CDR1 and CDR2 are SGHRS and YFSETQ. This CDR3 reads CASSFGPLEDTQYF. The CDR3 region has the DNA TGCGCCAGCAGCTTCGGGCCCCTCGAAGATACGCAGTATTTT.